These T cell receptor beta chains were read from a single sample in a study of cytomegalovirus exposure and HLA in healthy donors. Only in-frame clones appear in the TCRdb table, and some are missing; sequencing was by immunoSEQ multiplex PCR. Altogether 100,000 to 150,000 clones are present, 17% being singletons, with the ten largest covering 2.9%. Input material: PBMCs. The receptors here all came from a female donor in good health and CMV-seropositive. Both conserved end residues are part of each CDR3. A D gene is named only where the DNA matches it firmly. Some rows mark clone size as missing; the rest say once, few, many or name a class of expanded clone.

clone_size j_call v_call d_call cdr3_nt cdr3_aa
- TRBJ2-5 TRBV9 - TGTGCCAGCAGCGTACCGCGTGGGAGCACAGCAATGCAAGAGACCCAGTACTTC CASSVPRGSTAMQETQYF
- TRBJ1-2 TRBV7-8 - TGTGCCAGCAGCTTAGTCTCCACAGGTTATGGCTACACCTTC CASSLVSTGYGYTF
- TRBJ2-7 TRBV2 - TGTGCCAGCATTCTCGGCTACGAGCAGTACTTC CASILGYEQYF
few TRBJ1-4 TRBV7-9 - TGTGCCAGCAGCTTAGGCACAGGTGGTGAAAAACTGTTTTTT CASSLGTGGEKLFF
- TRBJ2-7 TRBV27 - TGTGCCAGCAGTTATGGGAGCACCTACGAGCAGTACTTC CASSYGSTYEQYF
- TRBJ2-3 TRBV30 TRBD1 TGTGCCTGGAGTGCATACAGGGGGCCGAGCGAGGAGCAGTATTTT CAWSAYRGPSEEQYF
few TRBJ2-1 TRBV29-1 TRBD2 TGCAGCGATTCCGGGACTAGCCGGAATGAGCAGTTCTTC CSDSGTSRNEQFF
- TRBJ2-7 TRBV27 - TGTGCCAGCGGTAGGGGGTACGAGCAGTACTTC CASGRGYEQYF
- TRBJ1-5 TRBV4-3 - TGCGCCAGCAGCCAAGACAGGAGGAATAAGCCCCAGCATTTT CASSQDRRNKPQHF
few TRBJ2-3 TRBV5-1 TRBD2 TGCGCCAGCAGGGTGGGACTAGCATCAGATACGCAGTATTTT CASRVGLASDTQYF
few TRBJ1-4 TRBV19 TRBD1 TGTGCCAGTCAAGGACAGGGCCGGGCAACTAATGAAAAACTGTTTTTT CASQGQGRATNEKLFF
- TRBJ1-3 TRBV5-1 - TGCGCCAGCAGCTTGGTCTCAGGGGATTACGGAAACACCATATATTTT CASSLVSGDYGNTIYF
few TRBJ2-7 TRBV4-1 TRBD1 TGCGCCAGCAGCCAAGAATGGGGGACAGCCACCTACGAGCAGTACTTC CASSQEWGTATYEQYF
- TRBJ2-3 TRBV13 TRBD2 TGTGCCAGCAGCGACTCGGGACTAGCGGCGACAGATACGCAGTATTTT CASSDSGLAATDTQYF
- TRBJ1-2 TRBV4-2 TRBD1 TGTGCCAGCAGCCATAAGACAGGGGGCACCACTCTCCTCTATGGCTACACCTTC CASSHKTGGTTLLYGYTF
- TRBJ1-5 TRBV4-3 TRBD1 TGCGCCAGCAGCCTTTCGGACAGGGACAATCAGCCCCAGCATTTT CASSLSDRDNQPQHF
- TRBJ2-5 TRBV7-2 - TGTGCCAGCAGCGTACAGGGATCTGGCGAGACCCAGTACTTC CASSVQGSGETQYF
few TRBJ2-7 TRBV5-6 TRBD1 TGTGCCAGCAGCTTGACAGGGGACTACGAGCAGTACTTC CASSLTGDYEQYF
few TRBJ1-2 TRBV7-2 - TGTGCCAGCAGCCAAGGTGGACAGAACTATGGCTACACCTTC CASSQGGQNYGYTF
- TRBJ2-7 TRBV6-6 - TGTGCCAGCAGTGACAGTATCAGGGGCTACGAGCAGTACTTC CASSDSIRGYEQYF
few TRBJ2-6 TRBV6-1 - TGTGCCAGCAGTGACGGAGGGGACTTCAGCTCTGGGGCCAACGTCCTGACTTTC CASSDGGDFSSGANVLTF
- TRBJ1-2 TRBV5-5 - TGTGCCAGCAGCCAACAGGGTCCGTACTATGGCTACACCTTC CASSQQGPYYGYTF
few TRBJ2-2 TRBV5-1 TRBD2 TGCGCCAGCAGCTTAGTAGCGGGAGACACCGGGGAGCTGTTTTTT CASSLVAGDTGELFF
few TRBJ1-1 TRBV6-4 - TGTGCCAGCAGTGAGACAGGAAACACTGAAGCTTTCTTT CASSETGNTEAFF
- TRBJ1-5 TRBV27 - TGTGCCAGCAGTTTGGACAGTTTTTATCAGCCCCAGCATTTT CASSLDSFYQPQHF
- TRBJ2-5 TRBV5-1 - TGCGCCAGCAGCCGGACAGGGAGGGAGGAGACCCAGTACTTC CASSRTGREETQYF
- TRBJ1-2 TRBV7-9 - TGTGCCAGCAGCTTAGTTCTGGAGAACTATGGCTACACCTTC CASSLVLENYGYTF
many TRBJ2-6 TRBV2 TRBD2 TGTGCCAGCAGTTTAGCGGGAGCAGCTGGGGCCAACGTCCTGACTTTC CASSLAGAAGANVLTF
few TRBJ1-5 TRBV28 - TGTGCCAGCAGTTCACCCCTGAGAGGCAGGGATATCAATCAGCCCCAGCATTTT CASSSPLRGRDINQPQHF
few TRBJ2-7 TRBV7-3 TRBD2 TGTGCCAGCAGCTTACTAGCGGGAGGATTATACGAGCAGTACTTC CASSLLAGGLYEQYF
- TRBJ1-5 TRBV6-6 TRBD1 TGTGCCAGCAGTTATACAGGGGGCGGTCAGCCCCAGCATTTT CASSYTGGGQPQHF
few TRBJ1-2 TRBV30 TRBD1 TGTGCCACCCACCGGGACAGAGCGACTAACTATGGCTACACCTTC CATHRDRATNYGYTF
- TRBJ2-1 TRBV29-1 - TGCAGCGTTGACACAGGGATAAATGAGCAGTTCTTC CSVDTGINEQFF
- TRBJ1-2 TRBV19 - TGTGCCAGTGCAATCGGGGAATATGGCTACACCTTC CASAIGEYGYTF
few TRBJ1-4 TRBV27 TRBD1 TGTGCCAGCAGATCAGGGGGCGGTTGGACTAATGAAAAACTGTTTTTT CASRSGGGWTNEKLFF
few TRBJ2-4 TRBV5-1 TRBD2 TGCGCCAGCAGCCCGGGACTAGCGGCAAACATTCAGTACTTC CASSPGLAANIQYF
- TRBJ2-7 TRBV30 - TGTGCCTGGGCCCGGGACTTAGCCTACGAGCAGTACTTC CAWARDLAYEQYF
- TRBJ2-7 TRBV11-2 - TGTGCCAGCAGCTTAGCTCTAGGAGCCTACGAGCAGTACTTC CASSLALGAYEQYF
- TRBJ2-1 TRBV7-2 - TGTGCCAGCAGCACAGGGGCGGGGGGCGGATACAATGAGCAGTTCTTC CASSTGAGGGYNEQFF
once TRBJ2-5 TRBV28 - TGTGCCAGCAGTTTTGCAGGCGCCGATGGGACCCAGTACTTC CASSFAGADGTQYF
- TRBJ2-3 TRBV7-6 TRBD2 TGTGCCAGCAGCTTAGTAATAACGGGGGGAGATACGCAGTATTTT CASSLVITGGDTQYF
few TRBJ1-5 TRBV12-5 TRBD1 TGTGCTAGTGGTTTGGGGAGACAGGGAGATCAGCCCCAGCATTTT CASGLGRQGDQPQHF
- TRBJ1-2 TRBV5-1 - TGCGCCAGCAGCTTGCCGACTGGAGTTTATGGCTACACCTTC CASSLPTGVYGYTF
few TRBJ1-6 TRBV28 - TGTGCCAGCAGTTTATACGGGGATTATAATTCACCCCTCCACTTT CASSLYGDYNSPLHF
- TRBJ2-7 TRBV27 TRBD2 TGTGCCAGCAGCCCCCGACTAGCGTACACCTACGAGCAGTACTTC CASSPRLAYTYEQYF
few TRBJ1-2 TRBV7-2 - TGTGCCAGCAGCGCCGACAGTACTAACTATGGCTACACCTTC CASSADSTNYGYTF
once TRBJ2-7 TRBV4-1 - TGCGCCAGCAGCCAAGATCCGGCGAGCGGCGAGCAGTACTTC CASSQDPASGEQYF
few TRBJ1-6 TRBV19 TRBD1 TGTGCCAGTAGTACGACAGGGAAATCGGATTCACCCCTCCACTTT CASSTTGKSDSPLHF
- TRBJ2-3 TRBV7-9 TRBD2 TGTGCCAGCAGACGATTAGCGGGAGGGGCAGATACGCAGTATTTT CASRRLAGGADTQYF
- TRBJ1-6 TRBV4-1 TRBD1 TGCGCCAGCAGCCGCCAAGGACAGGGTGGATATAATTCACCCCTCCACTTT CASSRQGQGGYNSPLHF
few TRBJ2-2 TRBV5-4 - TGTGCCAGCAGCTTGTCTCCCGGGGAGCTGTTTTTT CASSLSPGELFF
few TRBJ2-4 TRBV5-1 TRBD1 TGCGCCAGCAGCCCGACAGGGGAAAACATTCAGTACTTC CASSPTGENIQYF
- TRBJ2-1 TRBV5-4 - TGTGCCAGCAGCTTGGAGCTCGGAGGGGACAATGAGCAGTTCTTC CASSLELGGDNEQFF